A single sample gave rise to the 27 T cell receptor beta chains below, sequenced in a study of CD8+ T cells in alopecia areata. The treatment here: oral pan-JAK inhibitor, 5-10 mg twice daily. Extraction of RNA preceded its reverse transcription into cDNA, which served as the sequencing template. Here immunoSEQ multiplex PCR was the method, and the copy in TCRdb shows in-frame clones only, minus some. The repertoire holds about 190,000 clones, 50% to 60% seen once, with roughly 0.67% in the top ten. Material: CD4+ T cells sorted from blood, obtained at week 4, from a patient treated with tofacitinib. The source of these receptors is a human donor with alopecia areata.

This chain uses TRBV29-1 with TRBJ2-5; D possibly corresponds to TRBD2 (6 bases). Trimming shortened V by 3 bases and J by 0 bases, and 11 bases separated the two germline ends. The CDR3 runs 14 residues. Germline CDR1 and CDR2: SQVTM and ANQGSEA. CDR3 DNA: TGCAGCGTTGATGCGGGACTCCACCAAGAGACCCAGTACTTC. Translated, it gives CSVDAGLHQETQYF. Supplemented by reference TRBV29-1 and TRBJ2-5, the full variable domain reads SAVISQKPSRDICQRGTSLTIQCQVDSQVTMMFWYRQQPGQSLTLIATANQGSEATYESGFVIDKFPISRPNLTFSTLTVSNMSPEDSSIYLCSVDAGLHQETQYFGPGTRLLVL.

This chain uses TRBV29-1 with TRBJ2-1; weak D call: TRBD1 (6 bases). The CDR3 has 13 residues. Trimming took 3 bases from V and 6 from J, leaving 12 bases between them. CDR1 and CDR2 from the germline V gene are SQVTM and ANQGSEA. The CDR3 loop reads CSVEDSLGNEQFF. The CDR3 nucleotides read TGCAGCGTTGAGGACAGCTTAGGCAATGAGCAGTTCTTC.

This clone has just one count. This sequence joins TRBV29-1 and TRBJ2-5; TRBD1 is a possible D gene (5 bases). Germline V CDR1 and CDR2: SQVTM, ANQGSEA. The CDR3 runs 13 residues. V dropped 3 bases and J dropped 5 bases, with 13 bases sitting between them. The CDR3: CSVEKGKGETQYF. Written as DNA, the CDR3 is TGCAGCGTTGAGAAAGGAAAGGGGGAGACCCAGTACTTC.

In its sample, this clone was seen a few times. CDR3 in amino acids: CASSEGVRPQETQYF. The CDR3 bases are TGTGCCAGCAGTGAAGGGGTCAGACCCCAAGAGACCCAGTACTTC. The chain uses TRBV6-1 and TRBJ2-5; no reliable D call. In germline, CDR1 is MNHNS, CDR2 SASEGT. The CDR3 is made up of 15 amino acids. V was pared by 1 base and J by 1 base, with 10 bases between.

The chain carries TRBV30 and TRBJ2-7; D ambiguous. Per germline, CDR1 GTSNPN and CDR2 SVGIG (reference sequence). V gave up 7 bases and J gave up 2 bases, with 15 bases separating them. The CDR3 consists of 13 residues. CDR3 sequence: CASEVLGTYEQYF. DNA of the CDR3: TGTGCCTCCGAGGTTTTGGGCACCTACGAGCAGTACTTC.

V usage is TRBV25-1 and J usage is TRBJ2-5; 11 bases agree with TRBD1. CDR1 is MGHDK, CDR2 SYGVNS, per germline. Losses at the gene ends were 7 bases for V and 5 bases for J; bases not matched to a gene: 6. CDR3 size: 14 residues. The CDR3 reads CASTRTGGGETQYF. The CDR3 DNA is TGTGCCAGCACTAGGACAGGGGGCGGTGAGACCCAGTACTTC.

The rearrangement joins TRBV6-5 to TRBJ1-2, with D possibly being TRBD1 (5 bases). The V gene lost 4 bases and the J gene lost 3 bases, with 18 bases spanning the gap. The CDR3 runs to 16 residues. The germline CDR1 and CDR2 sequences are MNHEY and SVGAGI. The CDR3 bases are TGTGCCAGCAGTTCCCTGGCAGGGATGCTCTACTATGGCTACACCTTC. It translates to CASSSLAGMLYYGYTF.

This clone was recorded only once. The chain has TRBV4-2 and TRBJ2-7; D call uncertain. The length of the CDR3 is 17 residues. The V end lost 0 bases, the J end lost 0 bases, and 15 bases lay between the germline ends. Germline-derived CDR1 and CDR2 are LGHNA and YNFKEQ. CDR3 sequence (DNA): TGTGCCAGCAGCCAAGATCGCCAGCGACCGAGCTCCTACGAGCAGTACTTC. It encodes CASSQDRQRPSSYEQYF.

The chain combines TRBV30 with TRBJ2-1; D gene ambiguous. V dropped 3 bases and J dropped 7 bases, with 16 bases sitting between them. CDR3 size: 14 residues. Germline V gives CDR1 GTSNPN, CDR2 SVGIG (reference sequence). The chain's CDR3 is CAWRYSRVTNEQFF. CDR3 in DNA: TGTGCCTGGAGATACAGTCGGGTAACGAATGAGCAGTTCTTC.

This chain joins TRBV4-3 and TRBJ1-4; D gene ambiguous. Trimming left V 0 bases short and J 2 bases short, with 10 bases between. CDR3 length: 16 amino acids. Germline V gene lookup returns CDR1 LGHNA and CDR2 YSLEER. The CDR3 coding sequence is TGCGCCAGCAGCCAAGACCCCAGAGGGACTAATGAAAAACTGTTTTTT. Translation: CASSQDPRGTNEKLFF.

This rearrangement joins TRBV15 to TRBJ2-5; a possible D gene is TRBD2 (6 bases). The CDR3 contains 15 residues. Trimming removed 6 bases at V and 5 bases at J, with 19 bases between. Per germline, CDR1 LNHNV and CDR2 YYDKDF (reference sequence). CDR3: CATSPTGTLRETQYF. CDR3 coding DNA: TGTGCCACCAGTCCTACCGGGACTCTTAGGGAGACCCAGTACTTC.

This chain links TRBV4-2 with TRBJ1-1; D remains ambiguous. Germline V lookup: CDR1 LGHNA, CDR2 YNFKEQ. The V end was cut by 4 bases, the J end by 5 bases, with 11 bases between. CDR3 length: 13 residues. CDR3 in DNA: TGTGCCAGCAGCCGGGGATCGGGGACTGAAGCTTTCTTT. This encodes CASSRGSGTEAFF.

The chain links TRBV11-2 to TRBJ2-2; D tentatively reads TRBD1 or TRBD2 (5 bases each). The CDR3 loop spans 16 amino acids. V lost 7 bases to trimming and J lost 4 bases, with 19 bases between them. The V gene's germline CDR1 is SGHAT and CDR2 FQNNGV. CDR3 residues: CASKPLQRTTTGELFF. As DNA, the CDR3 is TGTGCCAGCAAACCCCTCCAGCGGACAACCACCGGGGAGCTGTTTTTT. The whole variable domain, filled in from reference TRBV11-2 and TRBJ2-2, reads EAGVAQSPRYKIIEKRQSVAFWCNPISGHATLYWYQQILGQGPKLLIQFQNNGVVDDSQLPKDRFSAERLKGVDSTLKIQPAKLEDSAVYLCASKPLQRTTTGELFFGEGSRLTVL.

This clone was observed a single time. V and J are TRBV9 and TRBJ1-2, with 9 bases that match TRBD1. Germline V CDR1 and CDR2: SGDLS, YYNGEE. Unmatched junction bases numbered 4, after V lost 3 bases and J lost 4 bases. This CDR3 region has 14 residues. In DNA form, the CDR3 reads TGTGCCAGCAGCGGATGGGACAGGGCCTATGGCTACACCTTC. Protein product: CASSGWDRAYGYTF.

The gene calls are TRBV5-1 and TRBJ2-1; 8 nucleotides agree with TRBD2. The CDR3 has 12 residues. Germline CDR1 is SGHRS and CDR2 is YFSETQ. Trimming removed 4 bases from V and 7 bases from J; junction bases left unmatched: 1. Here the CDR3 DNA reads TGCGCCAGCAGCCCGGGGGGGAATGAGCAGTTCTTC. This codes for CASSPGGNEQFF.

The chain joins TRBV10-2 to TRBJ1-5, with D maybe TRBD1 (5 bases). The CDR3 is 14 residues long. Trimming took 0 bases from V and 2 from J, leaving 5 bases between them. Germline loops: CDR1 WSHSY, CDR2 SAAADI. CDR3 sequence (DNA): TGCGCCAGCAGTGAGTCAGGGGGCAATCAGCCCCAGCATTTT. Translated: CASSESGGNQPQHF.

The V call is TRBV29-1, the J call TRBJ1-2, with D perhaps matching TRBD1 (5 bases). There are 14 residues in the CDR3. Per the germline V gene, CDR1 is SQVTM and CDR2 is ANQGSEA. Between the trimmed V and J ends, which lost 1 base and 7 bases, there was a span of 16 bases. This CDR3 is CSVEVAGSPGGYTF. The CDR3 DNA is TGCAGCGTTGAAGTGGCAGGGTCCCCGGGTGGCTACACCTTC.

The chain has TRBV30 and TRBJ1-2; D is perhaps TRBD1 (6 bases). This CDR3 is 13 amino acids long. Per germline, CDR1 GTSNPN and CDR2 SVGIG (reference sequence). With 3 bases removed from V and 7 bases from J, the gap between germline ends came to 15 bases. The CDR3 DNA reads TGTGCCTGGAGGGCGGGGGACAACAGTGGCTACACCTTC. The encoded protein is CAWRAGDNSGYTF. The whole variable domain, filled in from reference TRBV30 and TRBJ1-2, reads SQTIHQWPATLVQPVGSPLSLECTVEGTSNPNLYWYRQAAGRGLQLLFYSVGIGQISSEVPQNLSASRPQDRQFILSSKKLLLSDSGFYLCAWRAGDNSGYTFGSGTRLTVV.

The sample holds one count of this clone. The J gene is TRBJ2-7, the V gene TRBV9; D tentatively fits TRBD1 or TRBD2 (5 bases each). CDR3 size: 15 residues. V was cut by 4 bases and J by 0 bases, with 14 bases left in between. The V gene's germline CDR1 is SGDLS and CDR2 YYNGEE. The CDR3 spells CASSPPGTSSYEQYF. In nucleotides, the CDR3 is TGTGCCAGCAGCCCACCCGGGACGAGCTCCTACGAGCAGTACTTC. Combining the CDR3 with reference TRBV9 and TRBJ2-7 gives the whole variable domain DSGVTQTPKHLITATGQRVTLRCSPRSGDLSVYWYQQSLDQGLQFLIQYYNGEERAKGNILERFSAQQFPDLHSELNLSSLELGDSALYFCASSPPGTSSYEQYFGPGTRLTVT.

This chain links TRBV30 with TRBJ2-3; D may be TRBD1 (6 bases). The CDR3 is made up of 14 amino acids. Trimming left V 3 bases short and J 1 base short, with 11 bases between. Per germline, CDR1 GTSNPN and CDR2 SVGIG (reference sequence). The CDR3: CAWRDKGGTDTQYF. In nucleotides, the CDR3 is TGTGCCTGGAGAGACAAGGGGGGCACAGATACGCAGTATTTT.

This clone was counted a few times. The chain combines TRBV30 with TRBJ2-1; D possibly uses TRBD1 or TRBD2 (5 bases each). Germline V gives CDR1 GTSNPN, CDR2 SVGIG (reference sequence). The CDR3 is 13 residues long. Between the trimmed V and J ends, which lost 5 bases and 4 bases, there was a span of 12 bases. This CDR3 reads CAWDYRQYNEQFF. The DNA of the CDR3 is TGTGCCTGGGACTATCGACAGTACAATGAGCAGTTCTTC.

This clone was picked up one time. The rearrangement uses TRBV18 and TRBJ2-5, with D perhaps matching TRBD2 (5 bases). The CDR3 is made up of 19 amino acids. Trimming took 3 bases from V and 5 from J, leaving 28 bases between them. CDR1 is KGHSH and CDR2 is LQKENI in the germline V gene. The CDR3 sequence is CASSPSQVWLGAGGETQYF. CDR3 DNA: TGTGCCAGCTCACCCTCCCAGGTGTGGCTAGGAGCCGGCGGGGAGACCCAGTACTTC.

This chain's CDR3 is CASSLKGVGRLTDTQYF. The DNA of the CDR3 is TGTGCCAGCAGTTTAAAAGGTGTCGGGAGATTGACAGATACGCAGTATTTT. The chain is built from TRBV28 and TRBJ2-3; TRBD2 might be the D (6 bases). The V end lost 2 bases, the J end lost 3 bases, and 18 bases lay between the germline ends. Germline V CDR1 and CDR2: MDHEN, SYDVKM. The CDR3 is 17 amino acids.

This clone was seen a few times. This rearrangement joins TRBV5-1 to TRBJ2-3; 8 positions match TRBD2. CDR3 size: 16 residues. With V trimmed by 4 bases and J by 6 bases, 13 bases remained unmatched. Germline V gives CDR1 SGHRS, CDR2 YFSETQ. This CDR3 is CASSPSPGRAADTQYF. In nucleotides, the CDR3 is TGCGCCAGCAGCCCCAGCCCCGGGAGGGCCGCGGATACGCAGTATTTT.

The chain has TRBV7-9 and TRBJ2-2, with D uncertain. The V end lost 6 bases, the J end lost 3 bases, and 5 bases lay between the germline ends. Germline V gene sequence: CDR1 SEHNR, CDR2 FQNEAQ (reference sequence). CDR3 size: 12 residues. Here the CDR3 DNA reads TGTGCCAGCAGGACGTACACCGGGGAGCTGTTTTTT. The encoded protein is CASRTYTGELFF.

The chain employs TRBV5-4 and TRBJ2-7; 8 bases line up with TRBD1. The ends lost 4 bases at V and 1 base at J; junction bases unmatched: 10. CDR3 size: 16 residues. The germline CDR1 and CDR2 sequences are SGHNT and YYREEE (reference sequence). DNA of the CDR3: TGTGCCAGCAGCCCTACGGGCAGGGGGCAATCCTACGAGCAGTACTTC. It is translated as CASSPTGRGQSYEQYF. Full variable domain (missing parts from reference TRBV5-4 and TRBJ2-7): ETGVTQSPTHLIKTRGQQVTLRCSSQSGHNTVSWYQQALGQGPQFIFQYYREEENGRGNFPPRFSGLQFPNYSSELNVNALELDDSALYLCASSPTGRGQSYEQYFGPGTRLTVT.

This chain connects TRBV10-3 to TRBJ2-6; TRBD1 agrees at 11 bases. There are 16 residues in the CDR3. Germline V lookup: CDR1 ENHRY, CDR2 SYGVKD. J lost 4 bases, V lost 6 bases, and 5 bases had no gene match. The CDR3 nucleotides are TGTGCCATCAGCGGGACAGGGGGAGTGGGGGCCAACGTCCTGACTTTC. This translates into CAISGTGGVGANVLTF.